This T cell receptor (beta chain) was profiled in a study of monozygotic twins with inflammatory bowel disease. The study, taken as a whole, reports: On the inverse Simpson index, IBD patients scored lower for TCRbeta diversity than healthy co-twins.

With respect to this clonotype: As yet, its antigen is unknown.

Skipping T cell sorting, the study isolated total RNA directly from whole blood. TCRdb reprocessed the 5' RACE reads, keeping one entry per CDR3 protein, no DNA. Listed are over 100,000 distinct CDR3 sequences; around 12% falls within the top ten. This CDR3 is 16 amino acids long. CDR1 is SEHNR and CDR2 is FQNEAQ in the germline V gene (reference sequence). This TCR derives from a human donor with ulcerative colitis or Crohn's disease, or a healthy co-twin of an affected twin (not recorded which). The sequenced sample consisted of blood. The V gene is TRBV7-9, the J gene TRBJ2-1. CDR3 protein: CASSLRRKISYNEQFF.